This paragraph reports one T cell receptor beta chain. This record belongs to a study of blood T cell repertoires in COVID-19. Study context: Both acute and convalescent COVID-19 samples were obtained from the United States, Italy and Spain.

TCRdb's copy holds only in-frame clones and misses some; the assay was immunoSEQ multiplex PCR. The table has under 85,000 clones, 83% seen once. This CDR3 has 14 residues. V dropped 8 bases and J dropped 5 bases, with 17 bases sitting between them. CDR1 and CDR2 from the germline V gene are SEHNR and FQNEAQ (reference sequence). The sequenced sample was peripheral blood. J is TRBJ2-3 and V is TRBV7-9, with D possibly matching TRBD1 (6 bases). The sequence was collected from a man aged 45-65 years with active COVID-19. This CDR3 reads CASGNRVQEDTQYF. The CDR3 region has the DNA TGTGCCAGCGGCAACAGGGTCCAGGAAGATACGCAGTATTTT.